The TCR beta chain described here comes from a study of shared clonotypes between healthy human individuals. With 9 bases removed from V and 1 base from J, the gap between germline ends came to 25 bases. Germline values: CDR1 SGHNT, CDR2 YYREEE (reference sequence). The CDR3 extends over 18 amino acids. It was into CD45RA+ naive and CD45RA-negative memory subsets that the CD4+ cells were split. The material for each subset, its genomic DNA, was split evenly across several immunoSEQ plates. Here immunoSEQ multiplex PCR was the method, and the copy in TCRdb shows in-frame clones only, minus some. The data hold some 2,000,000 clones, with roughly 94% observed a single time.

The chain carries TRBV5-4 and TRBJ2-2, with D tentatively TRBD2 (6 bases). The receptor was derived from a man aged 18 to 29 in good health. Source material: naive CD4+ T cells sorted from blood. Subset here: CD45RA+ positively selected. The DNA of the CDR3 is TGTGCCACCACGCCGGGGTTTCGCGGGACCGTGAACACCGGGGAGCTGTTTTTT. It specifies CATTPGFRGTVNTGELFF.